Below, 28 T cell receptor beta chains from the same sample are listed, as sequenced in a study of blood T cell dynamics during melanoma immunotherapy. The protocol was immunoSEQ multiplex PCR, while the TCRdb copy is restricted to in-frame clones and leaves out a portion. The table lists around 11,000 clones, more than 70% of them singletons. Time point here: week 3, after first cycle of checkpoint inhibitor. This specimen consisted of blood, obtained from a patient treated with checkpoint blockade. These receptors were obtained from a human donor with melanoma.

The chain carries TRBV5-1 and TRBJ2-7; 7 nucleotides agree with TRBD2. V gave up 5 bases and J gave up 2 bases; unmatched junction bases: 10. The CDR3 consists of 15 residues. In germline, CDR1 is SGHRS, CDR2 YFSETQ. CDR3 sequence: CASRPTSSPTYEQYF. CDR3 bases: TGCGCCAGCAGACCGACTAGCAGTCCAACCTACGAGCAGTACTTC.

CDR3 protein: CASRKLAGPLGEQYF. CDR3 DNA sequence: TGTGCCAGTAGAAAACTAGCGGGACCCCTTGGGGAGCAGTACTTC. The gene calls are TRBV19 and TRBJ2-7, with TRBD2 identical over 10 bases. V lost 6 bases and J lost 7; bases outside the gene matches: 12. The CDR3 loop spans 15 amino acids. Germline CDR1 is LNHDA and CDR2 is SQIVND (reference sequence). Together with reference TRBV19 and TRBJ2-7, the CDR3 gives the full variable domain: DGGITQSPKYLFRKEGQNVTLSCEQNLNHDAMYWYRQDPGQGLRLIYYSQIVNDFQKGDIAEGYSVSREKKESFPLTVTSAQKNPTAFYLCASRKLAGPLGEQYFGPGTRLTVT.

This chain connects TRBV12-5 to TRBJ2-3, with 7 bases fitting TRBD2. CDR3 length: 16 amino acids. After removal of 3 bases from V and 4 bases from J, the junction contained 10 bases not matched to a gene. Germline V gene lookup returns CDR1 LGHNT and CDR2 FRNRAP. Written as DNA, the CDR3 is TGTGCTAGTGGTTTCCCTAGCGGTAGCAGCTCAGATACGCAGTATTTT. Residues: CASGFPSGSSSDTQYF. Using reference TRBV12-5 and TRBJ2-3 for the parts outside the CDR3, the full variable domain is DARVTQTPRHKVTEMGQEVTMRCQPILGHNTVFWYRQTMMQGLELLAYFRNRAPLDDSGMPKDRFSAEMPDATLATLKIQPSEPRDSAVYFCASGFPSGSSSDTQYFGPGTRLTVL.

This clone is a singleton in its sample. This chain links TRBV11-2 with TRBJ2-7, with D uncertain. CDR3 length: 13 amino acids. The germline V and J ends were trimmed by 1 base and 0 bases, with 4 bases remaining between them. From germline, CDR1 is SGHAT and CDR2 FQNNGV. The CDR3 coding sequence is TGTGCCAGCAGCTTAGGGAGCTCCTACGAGCAGTACTTC. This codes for CASSLGSSYEQYF.

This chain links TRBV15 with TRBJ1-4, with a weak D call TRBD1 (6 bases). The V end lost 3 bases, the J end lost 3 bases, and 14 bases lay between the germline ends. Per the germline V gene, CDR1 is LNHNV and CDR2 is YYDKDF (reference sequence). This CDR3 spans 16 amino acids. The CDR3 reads CATSSRRGKANEKLFF. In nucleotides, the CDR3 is TGTGCCACCAGCAGTCGGAGGGGGAAGGCTAATGAAAAACTGTTTTTT. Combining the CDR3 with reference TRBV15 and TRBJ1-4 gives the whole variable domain DAMVIQNPRYQVTQFGKPVTLSCSQTLNHNVMYWYQQKSSQAPKLLFHYYDKDFNNEADTPDNFQSRRPNTSFCFLDIRSPGLGDTAMYLCATSSRRGKANEKLFFGSGTQLSVL.

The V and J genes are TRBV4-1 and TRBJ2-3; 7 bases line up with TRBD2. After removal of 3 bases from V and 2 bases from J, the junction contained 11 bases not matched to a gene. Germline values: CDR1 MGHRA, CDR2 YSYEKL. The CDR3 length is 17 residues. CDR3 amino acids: CASSQDPPGTTTDTQYF. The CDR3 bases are TGCGCCAGCAGCCAGGATCCCCCCGGGACTACCACAGATACGCAGTATTTT.

The CDR3: CASSFGQGPYEQYF. The CDR3 nucleotides read TGTGCCAGCAGCTTTGGACAGGGACCCTACGAGCAGTACTTC. J is TRBJ2-7 and V is TRBV7-2; TRBD1 aligns across 8 bases. Germline loops: CDR1 SGHTA, CDR2 FQGNSA. The ends lost 3 bases at V and 2 bases at J; junction bases unmatched: 3. CDR3 size: 14 residues.

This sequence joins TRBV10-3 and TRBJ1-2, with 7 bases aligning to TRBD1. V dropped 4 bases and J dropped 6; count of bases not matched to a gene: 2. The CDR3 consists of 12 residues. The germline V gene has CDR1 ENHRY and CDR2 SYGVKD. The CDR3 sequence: CAISGQGDGYTF. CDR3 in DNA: TGTGCCATCAGTGGACAGGGTGATGGCTACACCTTC.

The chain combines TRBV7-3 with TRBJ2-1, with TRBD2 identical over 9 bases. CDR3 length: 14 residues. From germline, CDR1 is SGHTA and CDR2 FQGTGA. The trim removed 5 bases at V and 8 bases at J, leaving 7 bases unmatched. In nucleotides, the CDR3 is TGTGCCAGCAGCCCGGGACTAGCTTTGGATGAGCAGTTCTTC. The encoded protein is CASSPGLALDEQFF.

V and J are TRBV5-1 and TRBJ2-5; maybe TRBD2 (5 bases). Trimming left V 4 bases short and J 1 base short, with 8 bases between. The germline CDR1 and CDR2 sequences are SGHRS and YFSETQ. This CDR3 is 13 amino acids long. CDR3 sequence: CASSPEGQETQYF. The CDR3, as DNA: TGCGCCAGCAGCCCCGAGGGCCAAGAGACCCAGTACTTC.

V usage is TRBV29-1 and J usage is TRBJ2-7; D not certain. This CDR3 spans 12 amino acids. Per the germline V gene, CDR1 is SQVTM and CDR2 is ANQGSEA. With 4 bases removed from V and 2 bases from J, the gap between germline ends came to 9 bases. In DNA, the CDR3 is TGCAGCGTTGGAGGCCAGGCCTACGAGCAGTACTTC. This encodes CSVGGQAYEQYF.

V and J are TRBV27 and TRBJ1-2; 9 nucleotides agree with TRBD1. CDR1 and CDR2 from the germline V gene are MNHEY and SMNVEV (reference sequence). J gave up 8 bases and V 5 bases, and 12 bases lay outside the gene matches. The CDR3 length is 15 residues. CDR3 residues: CASSPPGTGPPGYTF. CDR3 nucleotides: TGTGCCAGCAGTCCCCCCGGGACAGGGCCCCCGGGCTACACCTTC.

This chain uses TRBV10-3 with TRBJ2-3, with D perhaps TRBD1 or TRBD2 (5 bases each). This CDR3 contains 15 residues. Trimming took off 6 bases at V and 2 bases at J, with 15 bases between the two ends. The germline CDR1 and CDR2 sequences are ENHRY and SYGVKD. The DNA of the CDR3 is TGTGCCATCAGACCGGGCAGGGAGCCCACAGATACGCAGTATTTT. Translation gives CAIRPGREPTDTQYF.

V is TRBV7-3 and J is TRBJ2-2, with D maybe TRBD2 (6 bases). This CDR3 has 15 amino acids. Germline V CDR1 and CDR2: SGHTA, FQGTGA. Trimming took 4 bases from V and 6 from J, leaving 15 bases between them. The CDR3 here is CASSSQGLGAGELFF. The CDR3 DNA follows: TGTGCCAGCAGCTCCCAGGGACTCGGGGCCGGGGAGCTGTTTTTT. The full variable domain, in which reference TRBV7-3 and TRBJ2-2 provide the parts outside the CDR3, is GAGVSQTPSNKVTEKGKYVELRCDPISGHTALYWYRQSLGQGPEFLIYFQGTGAADDSGLPNDRFFAVRPEGSVSTLKIQRTERGDSAVYLCASSSQGLGAGELFFGEGSRLTVL.

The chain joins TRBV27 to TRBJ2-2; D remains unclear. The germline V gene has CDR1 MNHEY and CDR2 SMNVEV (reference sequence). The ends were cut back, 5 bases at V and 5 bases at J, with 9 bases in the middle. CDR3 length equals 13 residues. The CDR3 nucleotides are TGTGCCAGCAGTCCCCTGGGAACCGGGGAGCTGTTTTTT. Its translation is CASSPLGTGELFF.

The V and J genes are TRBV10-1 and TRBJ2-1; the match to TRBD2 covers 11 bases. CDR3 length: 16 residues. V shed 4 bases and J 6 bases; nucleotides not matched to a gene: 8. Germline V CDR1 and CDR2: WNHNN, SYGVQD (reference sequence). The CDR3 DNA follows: TGCGCCAGCAGTGGGGCGGGACTAGCGGAGATCAATGAGCAGTTCTTC. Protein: CASSGAGLAEINEQFF.

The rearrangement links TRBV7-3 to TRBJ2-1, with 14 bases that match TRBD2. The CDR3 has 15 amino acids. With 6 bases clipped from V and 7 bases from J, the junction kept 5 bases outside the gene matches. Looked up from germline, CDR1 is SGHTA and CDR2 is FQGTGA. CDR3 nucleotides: TGTGCCAGCAGTCCCCGACTAGCGGGAGGGAATGAGCAGTTCTTC. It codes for CASSPRLAGGNEQFF.

This CDR3 reads CASSRTVNTGELFF. CDR3 DNA: TGCGCCAGCAGCCGAACAGTAAACACCGGGGAGCTGTTTTTT. The chain joins TRBV5-1 to TRBJ2-2; D unresolved. Trimming stripped 4 bases from V and 2 bases from J, with 9 bases between. Germline V gene data show CDR1 as SGHRS and CDR2 as YFSETQ. The CDR3 totals 14 residues.

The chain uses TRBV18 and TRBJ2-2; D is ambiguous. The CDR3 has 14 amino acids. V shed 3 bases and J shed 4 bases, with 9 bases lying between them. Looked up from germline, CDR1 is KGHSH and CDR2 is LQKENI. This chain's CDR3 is CASSPTSRTGELFF. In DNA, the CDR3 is TGTGCCAGCTCACCGACGAGCCGCACCGGGGAGCTGTTTTTT.

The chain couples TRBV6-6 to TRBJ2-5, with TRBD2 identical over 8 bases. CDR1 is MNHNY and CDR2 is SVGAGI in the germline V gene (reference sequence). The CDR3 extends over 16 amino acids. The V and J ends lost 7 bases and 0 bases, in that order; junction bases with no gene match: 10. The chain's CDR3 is CASIYEVAGYQETQYF. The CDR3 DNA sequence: TGTGCCAGCATCTACGAGGTAGCGGGGTACCAAGAGACCCAGTACTTC.

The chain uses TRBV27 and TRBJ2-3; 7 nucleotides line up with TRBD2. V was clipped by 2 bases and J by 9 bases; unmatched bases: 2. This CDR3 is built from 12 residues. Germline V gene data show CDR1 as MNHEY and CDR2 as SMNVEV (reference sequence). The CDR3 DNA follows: TGTGCCAGCAGTTTACCGCGGGGGACGCAGTATTTT. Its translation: CASSLPRGTQYF.

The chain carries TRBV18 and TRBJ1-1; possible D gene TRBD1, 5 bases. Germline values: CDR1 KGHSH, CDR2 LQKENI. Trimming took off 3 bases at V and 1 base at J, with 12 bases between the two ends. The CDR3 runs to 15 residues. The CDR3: CASSPDWGRNTEAFF. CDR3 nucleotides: TGTGCCAGCTCACCTGACTGGGGGAGGAACACTGAAGCTTTCTTT.

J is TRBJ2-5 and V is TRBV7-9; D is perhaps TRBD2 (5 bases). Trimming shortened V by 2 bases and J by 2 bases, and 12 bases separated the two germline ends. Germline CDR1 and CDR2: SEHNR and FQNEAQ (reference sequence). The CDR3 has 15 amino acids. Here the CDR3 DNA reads TGTGCCAGCAGCTTATTGAGACGGGGTCAAGAGACCCAGTACTTC. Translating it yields CASSLLRRGQETQYF.

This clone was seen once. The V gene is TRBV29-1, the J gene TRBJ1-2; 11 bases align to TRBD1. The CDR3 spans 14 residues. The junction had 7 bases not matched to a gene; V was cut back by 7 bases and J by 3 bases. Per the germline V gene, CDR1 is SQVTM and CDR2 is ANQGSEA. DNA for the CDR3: TGCAGCGCGGATGGACAGGGGGCGGACTATGGCTACACCTTC. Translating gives CSADGQGADYGYTF.

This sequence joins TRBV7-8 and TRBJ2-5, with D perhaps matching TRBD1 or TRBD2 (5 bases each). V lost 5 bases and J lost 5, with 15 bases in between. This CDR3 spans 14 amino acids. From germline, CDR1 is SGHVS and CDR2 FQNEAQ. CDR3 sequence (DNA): TGTGCCAGCAGCCCCGGGGCTAGAGGGGAGACCCAGTACTTC. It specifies CASSPGARGETQYF.

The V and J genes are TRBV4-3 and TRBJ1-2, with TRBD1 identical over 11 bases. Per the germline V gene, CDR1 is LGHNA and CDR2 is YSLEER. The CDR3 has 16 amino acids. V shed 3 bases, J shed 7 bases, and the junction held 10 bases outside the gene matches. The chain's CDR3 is CASSHGQGAGVAGYTF. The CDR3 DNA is TGCGCCAGCAGCCACGGACAGGGGGCGGGCGTTGCTGGCTACACCTTC.

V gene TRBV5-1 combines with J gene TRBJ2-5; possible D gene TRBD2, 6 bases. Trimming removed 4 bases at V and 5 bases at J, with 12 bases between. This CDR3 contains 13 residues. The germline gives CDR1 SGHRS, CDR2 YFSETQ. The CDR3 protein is CASSPNRGETQYF. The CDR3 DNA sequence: TGCGCCAGCAGCCCCAACCGGGGGGAGACCCAGTACTTC.

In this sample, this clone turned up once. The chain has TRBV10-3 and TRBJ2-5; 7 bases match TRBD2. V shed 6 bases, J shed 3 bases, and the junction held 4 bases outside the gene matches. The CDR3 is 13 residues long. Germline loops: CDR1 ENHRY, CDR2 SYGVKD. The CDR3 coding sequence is TGTGCCATCAGAGCCAGCGGGGAAGAGACCCAGTACTTC. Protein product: CAIRASGEETQYF.